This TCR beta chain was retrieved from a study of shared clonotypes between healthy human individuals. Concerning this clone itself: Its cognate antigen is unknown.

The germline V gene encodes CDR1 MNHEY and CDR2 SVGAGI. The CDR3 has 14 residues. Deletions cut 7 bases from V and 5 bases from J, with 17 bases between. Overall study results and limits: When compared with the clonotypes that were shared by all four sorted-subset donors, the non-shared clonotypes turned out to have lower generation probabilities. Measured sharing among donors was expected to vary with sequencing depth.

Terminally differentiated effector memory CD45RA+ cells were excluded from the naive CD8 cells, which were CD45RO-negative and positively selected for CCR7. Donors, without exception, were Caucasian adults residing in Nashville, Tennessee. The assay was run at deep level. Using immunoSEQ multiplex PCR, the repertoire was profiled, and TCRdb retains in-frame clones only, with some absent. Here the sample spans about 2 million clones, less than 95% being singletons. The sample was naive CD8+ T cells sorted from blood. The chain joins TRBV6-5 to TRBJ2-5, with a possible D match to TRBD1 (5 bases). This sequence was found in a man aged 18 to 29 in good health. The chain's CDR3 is CASTTTVGAETQYF. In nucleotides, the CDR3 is TGTGCCAGCACCACGACCGTAGGGGCGGAGACCCAGTACTTC.